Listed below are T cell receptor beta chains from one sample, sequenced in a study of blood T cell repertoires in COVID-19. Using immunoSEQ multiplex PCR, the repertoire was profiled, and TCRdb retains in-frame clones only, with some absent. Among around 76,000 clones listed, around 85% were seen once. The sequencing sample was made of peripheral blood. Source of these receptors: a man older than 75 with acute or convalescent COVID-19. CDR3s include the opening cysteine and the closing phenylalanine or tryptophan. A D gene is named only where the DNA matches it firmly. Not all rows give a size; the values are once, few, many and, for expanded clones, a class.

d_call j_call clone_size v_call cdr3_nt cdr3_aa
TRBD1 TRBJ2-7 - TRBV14 TGTGCCAGCACCCTTGGGACAGGGCGCTACGAGCAGTACTTC CASTLGTGRYEQYF
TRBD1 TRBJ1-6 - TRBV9 TGTGCCAGCAGCACCCAACAGGGGGCTGCTGATTCACCCCTCCACTTT CASSTQQGAADSPLHF
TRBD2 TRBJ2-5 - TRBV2 TGTGCCAGCAGTGAAGAGGGACTAGCGATGGGAAAGACCCAGTACTTC CASSEEGLAMGKTQYF
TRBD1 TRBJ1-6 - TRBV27 TGTGCCAGCAGTTTATGGACAGGATTGAATTCACCCCTCCACTTT CASSLWTGLNSPLHF
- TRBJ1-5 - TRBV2 TGTGCCAGCAGTGAAGTAGACACCAATCAGCCCCAGCATTTT CASSEVDTNQPQHF
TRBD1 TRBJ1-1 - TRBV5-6 TGTGCCAGCAGCTTGTCTCAGGGGGCGACTGAAGCTTTCTTT CASSLSQGATEAFF
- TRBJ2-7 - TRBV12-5 TGTGCTAGTGGTTTGAATGAGGAGCAGTACTTC CASGLNEEQYF
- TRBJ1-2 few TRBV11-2 TGTGCCAGCAGCTCGCTGACCGGGACAAGAAACTATGGCTACACCTTC CASSSLTGTRNYGYTF
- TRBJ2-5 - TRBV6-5 TGTGCCAGCAGTTATTCTGGGAGGCAAGAGACCCAGTACTTC CASSYSGRQETQYF
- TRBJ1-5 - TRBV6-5 TGTGCCAGCAGTTACGCGGGTGGAGGCAATCAGCCCCAGCATTTT CASSYAGGGNQPQHF
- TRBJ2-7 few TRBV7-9 TGTGCCAGCAGCTTAGGCCCATATAGCGGCTCCTACGAGCAGTACTTC CASSLGPYSGSYEQYF
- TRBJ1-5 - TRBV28 TGTGCCAGCACCCCGGGCAGGGGAGACCAGCCCCAGCATTTT CASTPGRGDQPQHF
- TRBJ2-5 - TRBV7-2 TGTGCCAGCAGCTCACAGGGCGTAGGCCAAGAGACCCAGTACTTC CASSSQGVGQETQYF
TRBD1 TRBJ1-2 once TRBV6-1 TGTGCCAGCAGTTCGGACAGGGGGAAGGGCTACACCTTC CASSSDRGKGYTF
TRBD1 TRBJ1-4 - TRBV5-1 TGCGCCAGCAGCTCCGGGACAGGGACATTAACTAATGAAAAACTGTTTTTT CASSSGTGTLTNEKLFF
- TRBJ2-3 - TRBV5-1 TGCGCCAGCAGCTTTACGGTCCAGGGAATCACAGATACGCAGTATTTT CASSFTVQGITDTQYF
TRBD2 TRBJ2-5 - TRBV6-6 TGTGCCAGCCTAGCGGGAGTCCAAGAGACCCAGTACTTC CASLAGVQETQYF
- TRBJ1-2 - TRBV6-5 TGTGCCAGCCGCAATCGGGGAGACTATGGCTACACCTTC CASRNRGDYGYTF
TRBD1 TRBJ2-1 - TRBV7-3 TGTGCCAGCAGCTTAAGAGAAGGGGGCGCTCAGTTCTTC CASSLREGGAQFF
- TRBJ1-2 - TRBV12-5 TGTGCTAGTGGTTGGGGAGCTGGCTACACCTTC CASGWGAGYTF
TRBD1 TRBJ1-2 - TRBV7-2 TGTGCCAGCAGCGCCGGACAGGGACACTATGGCTACACCTTC CASSAGQGHYGYTF
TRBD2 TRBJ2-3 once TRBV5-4 TGTGCCAGCAGTTCGGGAGGAGATACGCAGTATTTT CASSSGGDTQYF
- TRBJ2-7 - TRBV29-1 TGCAGCGTCGCCAGGGGGGACGAGCAGTACTTC CSVARGDEQYF
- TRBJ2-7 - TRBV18 TGTGCCAGCTCACCCGTCTCGAGCTCCTACGAGCAGTACTTC CASSPVSSSYEQYF
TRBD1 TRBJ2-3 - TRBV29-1 TGCAGCGCTGATCAGGGGGAAGATACGCAGTATTTT CSADQGEDTQYF
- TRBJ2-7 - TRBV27 TGTGCCAGCAGCCCCAGGTGGCAGATTCCCTCCTACGAGCAGTACTTC CASSPRWQIPSYEQYF
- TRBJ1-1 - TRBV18 TGTGCCAGCTCGACGACTGAGAACACTGAAGCTTTCTTT CASSTTENTEAFF
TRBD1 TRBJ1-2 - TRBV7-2 TGTGCCAGCAGCACCCCTATGGGACAGGGGTCCAGAGCCCTGAGGGGCTACACCTTC CASSTPMGQGSRALRGYTF
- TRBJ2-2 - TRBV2 TGTGCCAGCAGTGACAGGGTCGCGAACACCGGGGAGCTGTTTTTT CASSDRVANTGELFF
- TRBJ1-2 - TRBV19 TGTGCCAGTAGTATTTGGAACAGGCTGAACTATGGCTACACCTTC CASSIWNRLNYGYTF
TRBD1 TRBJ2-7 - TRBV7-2 TGTGCCAGCAGCTTTGACAGGGGAGGCGAGCAGTACTTC CASSFDRGGEQYF
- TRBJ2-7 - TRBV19 TGTGCCAGTAGCCGGGACTCCTCCTACGAGCAGTACTTC CASSRDSSYEQYF
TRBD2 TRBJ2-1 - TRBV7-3 TGTGCCAGCAGCTCGACTAGCGGACTATACAATGAGCAGTTCTTC CASSSTSGLYNEQFF
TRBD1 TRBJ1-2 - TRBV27 TGTGCCAGCAGTCCCCTCGGACAGGCAGCTAACTATGGCTACACCTTC CASSPLGQAANYGYTF
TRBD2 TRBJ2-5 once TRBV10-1 TGCGCCAGCAGTGAAACTAGCGGGACCCAAGAGACCCAGTACTTC CASSETSGTQETQYF
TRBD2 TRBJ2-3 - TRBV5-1 TGCGCCAGCAGTTTTGGACTAGCGGTGGGGGATACGCAGTATTTT CASSFGLAVGDTQYF
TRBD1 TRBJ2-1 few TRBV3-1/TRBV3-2 TGTGCCAGCAGCCAAGATCCGGGACAGGGGGCTTACAATGAGCAGTTCTTC CASSQDPGQGAYNEQFF
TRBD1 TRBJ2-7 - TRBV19 TGTGCCAGTAGTATAGTAGGACAGGCATCCTACGAGCAGTACTTC CASSIVGQASYEQYF
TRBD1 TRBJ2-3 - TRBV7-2 TGTGCCAGCAGCCGGGACAGGGGTGCAGATACGCAGTATTTT CASSRDRGADTQYF
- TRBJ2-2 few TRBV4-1 TGCGCCAGCAGCCAACGAGGGAGCGTGAACACCGGGGAGCTGTTTTTT CASSQRGSVNTGELFF
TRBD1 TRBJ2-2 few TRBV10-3 TGTGCCATCGGACGCTACAGGGGGCCGGTCTATGCCGGGGAGCTGTTTTTT CAIGRYRGPVYAGELFF
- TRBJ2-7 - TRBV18 TGTGCCAGCTCACTCACGGGTAACAGGGCTGAGCAGTACTTC CASSLTGNRAEQYF
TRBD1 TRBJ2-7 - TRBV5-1 TGCGCCAGCAGCTTGGCACAGGGGGACGCCTACGAGCAGTACTTC CASSLAQGDAYEQYF
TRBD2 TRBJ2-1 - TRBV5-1 TGCGCCAGCAGCTTTTACGGGACTATCAATGAGCAGTTCTTC CASSFYGTINEQFF
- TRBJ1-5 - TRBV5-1 TGCGCCAGCAGCTTGGGGGTAACAGCGGAGAATCAGCCCCAGCATTTT CASSLGVTAENQPQHF
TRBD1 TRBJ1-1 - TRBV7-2 TGTGCCAGCAGCTCACAGGGGATGAACACTGAAGCTTTCTTT CASSSQGMNTEAFF
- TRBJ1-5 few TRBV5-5 TGTGCCAGCAGCACAGCGGGGAATCAGCCCCAGCATTTT CASSTAGNQPQHF
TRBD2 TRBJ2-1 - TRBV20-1 TGCAGTGCTAGTCGGGAGGGTCCAACCTCCTACAATGAGCAGTTCTTC CSASREGPTSYNEQFF
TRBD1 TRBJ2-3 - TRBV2 TGTGCCAGCAGCGAAGACAGGGCCCGCACAGATACGCAGTATTTT CASSEDRARTDTQYF
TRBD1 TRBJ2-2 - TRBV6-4 TGTGCCAGCAGGCGGGACAGGGCCACCGGGGAGCTGTTTTTT CASRRDRATGELFF
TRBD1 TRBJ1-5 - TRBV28 TGTGCCAGCAGTTTCGCCTACAGGGGCTCGTATCAGCCCCAGCATTTT CASSFAYRGSYQPQHF
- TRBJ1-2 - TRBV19 TGTGCCAGTATGGCTATTGGCAGGGCCCGAGGCTACACCTTC CASMAIGRARGYTF
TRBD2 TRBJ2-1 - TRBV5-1 TGCGCCAGCAGCTTGAGGAGCGGGATAGTCTACGGGGACAATGAGCAGTTCTTC CASSLRSGIVYGDNEQFF
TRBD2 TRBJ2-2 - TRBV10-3 TGTGCCATCAGGGGACTAGCGGGGGGTACCGGGGAGCTGTTTTTT CAIRGLAGGTGELFF
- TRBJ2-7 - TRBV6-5 TGTGCCAGCAGGCCTAGCCTCTTCTCCTACGAGCAGTACTTC CASRPSLFSYEQYF
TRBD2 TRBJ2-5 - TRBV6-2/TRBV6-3 TGTGCCAGCAGTTCCGGGACTAGCGGAAACCCCCAAGAGACCCAGTACTTC CASSSGTSGNPQETQYF